One sample yielded the 5 T cell receptor beta chains listed below, sequenced in a study of identifying expanded T cells in peripheral blood. TCRdb keeps only in-frame clones here, not all; method: immunoSEQ multiplex PCR. The sample contains some 97,000 clones, over 80% of which appear only once. What was sequenced was blood. The receptor source for this set is a person aged 18-70 years in good health.

The rearrangement links TRBV19 to TRBJ2-7, with D tentatively TRBD1 or TRBD2 (6 bases each). The germline CDR1 and CDR2 sequences are LNHDA and SQIVND (reference sequence). The CDR3 has 15 residues. Trimming shortened V by 0 bases and J by 3 bases, and 12 bases separated the two germline ends. Here the CDR3 DNA reads TGTGCCAGTAGTATAGAAGGAGGGGGTGGCTACGAGCAGTACTTC. Translated, it gives CASSIEGGGGYEQYF.

The rearrangement joins TRBV27 to TRBJ2-7; 13 nucleotides align to TRBD2. V dropped 4 bases and J dropped 2; count of bases not matched to a gene: 8. The CDR3 loop spans 17 amino acids. Germline assignment: CDR1 MNHEY and CDR2 SMNVEV (reference sequence). CDR3 in amino acids: CASSSSGTSGVTYEQYF. The CDR3 DNA reads TGTGCCAGCAGTTCCTCCGGGACTAGCGGGGTTACCTACGAGCAGTACTTC.

This chain uses TRBV11-3 with TRBJ1-2; D possibly corresponds to TRBD1 (5 bases). Per germline, CDR1 SGHNT and CDR2 YENEEA. The V gene lost 6 bases and the J gene lost 4 bases, with 18 bases spanning the gap. This CDR3 is 15 amino acids long. CDR3 sequence reads: CASSLYSGDSYGYTF. Written as DNA, the CDR3 is TGTGCCAGCAGTTTATACTCGGGGGATTCCTATGGCTACACCTTC.

The genes are TRBV9 and TRBJ2-4, with a tentative D call TRBD1 (6 bases). Germline V gene sequence: CDR1 SGDLS, CDR2 YYNGEE. The ends were cut back, 4 bases at V and 8 bases at J, with 16 bases in the middle. The CDR3 loop spans 14 amino acids. Written as DNA, the CDR3 is TGTGCCAGCAGCCCCCCCGCAGGGGAACACATTCAGTACTTC. It encodes CASSPPAGEHIQYF. Variable domain in full (rest from reference TRBV9 and TRBJ2-4): DSGVTQTPKHLITATGQRVTLRCSPRSGDLSVYWYQQSLDQGLQFLIQYYNGEERAKGNILERFSAQQFPDLHSELNLSSLELGDSALYFCASSPPAGEHIQYFGAGTRLSVL.

This chain uses TRBV30 with TRBJ1-4; TRBD1 is a possible D gene (5 bases). This CDR3 region has 16 residues. Germline values: CDR1 GTSNPN, CDR2 SVGIG (reference sequence). Trimming removed 1 base from V and 0 bases from J, with 12 bases in between. The CDR3 nucleotides are TGTGCCTGGAGTGGGGGCAGGGTTTCAACTAATGAAAAACTGTTTTTT. This gives the protein CAWSGGRVSTNEKLFF.